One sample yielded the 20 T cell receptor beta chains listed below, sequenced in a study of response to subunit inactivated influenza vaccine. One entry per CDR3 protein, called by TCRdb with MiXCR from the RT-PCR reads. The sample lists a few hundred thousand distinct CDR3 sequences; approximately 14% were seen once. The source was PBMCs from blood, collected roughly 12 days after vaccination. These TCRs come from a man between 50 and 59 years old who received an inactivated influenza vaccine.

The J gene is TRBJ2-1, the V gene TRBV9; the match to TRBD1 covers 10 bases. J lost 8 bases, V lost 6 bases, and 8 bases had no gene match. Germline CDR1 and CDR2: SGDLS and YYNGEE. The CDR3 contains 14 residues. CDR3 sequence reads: CASTPGTGVHEQFF. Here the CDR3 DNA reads TGTGCCAGCACCCCCGGGACAGGGGTCCATGAGCAGTTCTTC.

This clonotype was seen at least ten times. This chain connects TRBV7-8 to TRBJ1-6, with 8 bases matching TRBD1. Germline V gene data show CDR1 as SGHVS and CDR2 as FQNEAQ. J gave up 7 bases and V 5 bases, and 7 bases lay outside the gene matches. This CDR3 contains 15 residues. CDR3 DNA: TGTGCCAGCAGCCTACCAGGGGGCCGGAATTCACCCCTCCACTTT. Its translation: CASSLPGGRNSPLHF.

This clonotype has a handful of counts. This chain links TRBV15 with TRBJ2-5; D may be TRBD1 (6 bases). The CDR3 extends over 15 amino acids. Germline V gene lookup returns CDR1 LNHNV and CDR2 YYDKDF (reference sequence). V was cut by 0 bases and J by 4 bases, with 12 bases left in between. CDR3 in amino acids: CATSRDPTGRETQYF. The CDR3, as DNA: TGTGCCACCAGCAGAGACCCTACAGGGCGAGAGACCCAGTACTTC. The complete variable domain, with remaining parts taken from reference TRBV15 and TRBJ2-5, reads DAMVIQNPRYQVTQFGKPVTLSCSQTLNHNVMYWYQQKSSQAPKLLFHYYDKDFNNEADTPDNFQSRRPNTSFCFLDIRSPGLGDTAMYLCATSRDPTGRETQYFGPGTRLLVL.

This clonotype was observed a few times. The CDR3 nucleotides are TGTGCCAGCAGCGCCCGTACTCCCACAGATACGCAGTATTTT. Translation gives CASSARTPTDTQYF. The chain employs TRBV7-9 and TRBJ2-3; no firm D call. Germline V gene sequence: CDR1 SEHNR, CDR2 FQNEAQ (reference sequence). This CDR3 region has 14 residues. Trimming removed 5 bases at V and 2 bases at J, with 11 bases between.

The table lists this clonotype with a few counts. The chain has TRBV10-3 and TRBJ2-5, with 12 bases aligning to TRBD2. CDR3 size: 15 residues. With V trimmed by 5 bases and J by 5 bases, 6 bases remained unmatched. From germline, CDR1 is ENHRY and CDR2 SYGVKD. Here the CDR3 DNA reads TGTGCCATCAGTCAGACTAGCGGGGGACCGGAGACCCAGTACTTC. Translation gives CAISQTSGGPETQYF.

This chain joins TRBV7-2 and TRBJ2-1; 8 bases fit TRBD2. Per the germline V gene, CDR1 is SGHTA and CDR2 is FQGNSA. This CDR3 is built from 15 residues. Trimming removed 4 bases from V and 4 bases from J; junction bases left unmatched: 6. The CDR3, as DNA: TGTGCCAGCAGCTCGACTAGCGTTGCTTACAATGAGCAGTTCTTC. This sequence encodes CASSSTSVAYNEQFF.

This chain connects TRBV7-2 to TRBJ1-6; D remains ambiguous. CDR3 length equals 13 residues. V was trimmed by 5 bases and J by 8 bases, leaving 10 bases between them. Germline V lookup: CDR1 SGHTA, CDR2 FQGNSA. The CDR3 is CASSNGPHSPLHF. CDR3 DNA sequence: TGTGCCAGCAGCAACGGACCCCATTCACCCCTCCACTTT.

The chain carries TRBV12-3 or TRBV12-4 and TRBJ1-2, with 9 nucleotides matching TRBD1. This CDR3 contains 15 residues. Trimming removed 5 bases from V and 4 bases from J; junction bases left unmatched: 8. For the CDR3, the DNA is TGTGCCAGCAGTCCCCGGACAGGGGAACCCTATGGCTACACCTTC. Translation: CASSPRTGEPYGYTF.

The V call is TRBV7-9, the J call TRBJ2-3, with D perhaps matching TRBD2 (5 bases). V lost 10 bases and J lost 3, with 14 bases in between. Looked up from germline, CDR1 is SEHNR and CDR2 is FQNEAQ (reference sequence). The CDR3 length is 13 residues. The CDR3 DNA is TGTGCCACCCTTGCCGGGGAAACAGATACGCAGTATTTT. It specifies CATLAGETDTQYF.

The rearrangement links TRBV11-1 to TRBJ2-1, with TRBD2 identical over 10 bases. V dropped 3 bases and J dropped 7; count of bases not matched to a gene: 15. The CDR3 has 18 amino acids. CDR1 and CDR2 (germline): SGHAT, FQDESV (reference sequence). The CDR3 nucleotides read TGTGCCAGCAGCTTCCCTCTTGGGAGCGGGAGGGCCGGAAATGAGCAGTTCTTC. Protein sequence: CASSFPLGSGRAGNEQFF.

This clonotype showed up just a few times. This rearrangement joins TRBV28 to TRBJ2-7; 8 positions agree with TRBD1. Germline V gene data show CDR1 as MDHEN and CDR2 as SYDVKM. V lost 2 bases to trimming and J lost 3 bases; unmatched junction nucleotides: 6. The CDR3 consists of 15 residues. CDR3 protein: CASSLSTGGSYEQYF. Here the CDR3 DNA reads TGTGCCAGCAGTTTAAGTACAGGGGGAAGCTACGAGCAGTACTTC.

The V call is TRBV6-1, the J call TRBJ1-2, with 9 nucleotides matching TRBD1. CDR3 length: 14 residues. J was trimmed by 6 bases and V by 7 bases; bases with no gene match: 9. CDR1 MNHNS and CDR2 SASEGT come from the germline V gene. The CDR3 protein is CASIPGQGFNGYTF. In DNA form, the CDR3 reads TGTGCCAGCATTCCAGGACAGGGGTTCAATGGCTACACCTTC.

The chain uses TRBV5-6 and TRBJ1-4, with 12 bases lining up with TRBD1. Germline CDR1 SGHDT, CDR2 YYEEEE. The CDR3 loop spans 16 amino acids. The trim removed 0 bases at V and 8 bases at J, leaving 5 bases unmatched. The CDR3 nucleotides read TGTGCCAGCAGCTTGGAAGGGACAGGGGGCGTCGAAAAACTGTTTTTT. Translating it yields CASSLEGTGGVEKLFF.

CDR3 residues: CASSPHRGLETQYF. The CDR3 coding sequence is TGTGCCAGCAGCCCACACAGGGGGCTGGAGACCCAGTACTTC. V usage is TRBV13 and J usage is TRBJ2-5, with TRBD1 matching 9 bases. Germline V lookup: CDR1 PRHDT, CDR2 FYEKMQ (reference sequence). CDR3 size: 14 residues. V gave up 5 bases and J gave up 5 bases; unmatched junction bases: 6. Together with reference TRBV13 and TRBJ2-5, the CDR3 gives the full variable domain: AAGVIQSPRHLIKEKRETATLKCYPIPRHDTVYWYQQGPGQDPQFLISFYEKMQSDKGSIPDRFSAQQFSDYHSELNMSSLELGDSALYFCASSPHRGLETQYFGPGTRLLVL.

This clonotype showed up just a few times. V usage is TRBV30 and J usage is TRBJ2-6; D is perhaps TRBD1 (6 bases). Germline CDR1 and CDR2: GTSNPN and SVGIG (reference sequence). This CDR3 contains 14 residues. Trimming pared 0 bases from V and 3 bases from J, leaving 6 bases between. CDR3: CAWSVGGGANVLTF. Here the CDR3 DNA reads TGTGCCTGGAGTGTAGGGGGTGGGGCCAACGTCCTGACTTTC.

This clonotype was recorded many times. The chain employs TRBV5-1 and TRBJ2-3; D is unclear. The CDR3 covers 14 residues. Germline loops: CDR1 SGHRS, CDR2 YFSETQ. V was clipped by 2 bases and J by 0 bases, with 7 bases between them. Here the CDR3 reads CASSLARSTDTQYF. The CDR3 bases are TGCGCCAGCAGCTTAGCGCGAAGCACAGATACGCAGTATTTT.

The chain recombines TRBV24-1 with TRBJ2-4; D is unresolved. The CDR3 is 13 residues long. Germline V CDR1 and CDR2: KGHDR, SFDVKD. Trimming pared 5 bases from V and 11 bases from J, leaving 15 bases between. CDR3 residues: CATSGNLPSVQYF. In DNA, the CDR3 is TGTGCCACCAGTGGTAACCTCCCCTCTGTTCAGTACTTC.

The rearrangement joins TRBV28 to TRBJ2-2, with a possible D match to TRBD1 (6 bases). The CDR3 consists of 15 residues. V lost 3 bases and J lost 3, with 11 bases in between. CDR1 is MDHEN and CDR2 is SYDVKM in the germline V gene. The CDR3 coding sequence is TGTGCCAGCAGTTTTCTCTCAGGGGACACCGGGGAGCTGTTTTTT. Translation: CASSFLSGDTGELFF. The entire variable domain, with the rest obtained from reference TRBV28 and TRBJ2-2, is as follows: DVKVTQSSRYLVKRTGEKVFLECVQDMDHENMFWYRQDPGLGLRLIYFSYDVKMKEKGDIPEGYSVSREKKERFSLILESASTNQTSMYLCASSFLSGDTGELFFGEGSRLTVL.

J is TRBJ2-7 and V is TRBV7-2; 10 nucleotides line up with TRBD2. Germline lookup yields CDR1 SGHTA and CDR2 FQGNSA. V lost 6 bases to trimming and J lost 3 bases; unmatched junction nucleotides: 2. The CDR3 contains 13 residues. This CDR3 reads CASRIAGGYEQYF. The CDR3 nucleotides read TGTGCCAGCAGAATAGCGGGAGGCTACGAGCAGTACTTC.

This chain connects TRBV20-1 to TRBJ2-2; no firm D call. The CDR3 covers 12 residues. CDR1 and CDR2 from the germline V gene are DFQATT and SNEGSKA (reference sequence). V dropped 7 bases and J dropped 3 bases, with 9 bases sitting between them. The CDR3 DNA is TGCAGTGTTTCGGGTGACACCGGGGAGCTGTTTTTT. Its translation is CSVSGDTGELFF.